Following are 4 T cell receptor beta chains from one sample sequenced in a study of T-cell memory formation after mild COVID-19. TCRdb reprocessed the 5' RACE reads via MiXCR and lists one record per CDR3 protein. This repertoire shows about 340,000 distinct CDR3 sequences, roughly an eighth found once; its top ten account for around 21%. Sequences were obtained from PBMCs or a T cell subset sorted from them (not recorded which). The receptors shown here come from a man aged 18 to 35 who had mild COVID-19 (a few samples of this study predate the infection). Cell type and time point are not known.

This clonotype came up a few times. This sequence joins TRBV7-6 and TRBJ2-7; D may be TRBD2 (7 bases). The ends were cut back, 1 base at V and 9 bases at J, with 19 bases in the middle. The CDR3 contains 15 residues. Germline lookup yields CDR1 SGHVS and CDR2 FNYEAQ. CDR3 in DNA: TGTGCCAGCAGCTTAGTGGCGGGGGCCCAGACTTGGCAGTACTTC. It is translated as CASSLVAGAQTWQYF.

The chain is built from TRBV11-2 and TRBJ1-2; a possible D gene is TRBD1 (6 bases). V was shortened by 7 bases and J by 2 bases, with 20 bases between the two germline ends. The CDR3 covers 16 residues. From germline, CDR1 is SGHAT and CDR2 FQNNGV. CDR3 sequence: CASTPLQGQPNYGYTF. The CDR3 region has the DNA TGTGCCAGCACCCCTTTACAAGGACAGCCCAACTATGGCTACACCTTC.

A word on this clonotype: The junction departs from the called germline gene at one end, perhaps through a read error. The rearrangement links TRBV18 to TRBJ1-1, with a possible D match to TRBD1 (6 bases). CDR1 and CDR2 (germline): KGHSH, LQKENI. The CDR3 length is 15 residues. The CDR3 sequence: CASSPQGRENTEAFF. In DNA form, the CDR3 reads TGTGCCAGCTCTCCACAGGGTCGGGAGAACACTGAAGCTTTCTTT.

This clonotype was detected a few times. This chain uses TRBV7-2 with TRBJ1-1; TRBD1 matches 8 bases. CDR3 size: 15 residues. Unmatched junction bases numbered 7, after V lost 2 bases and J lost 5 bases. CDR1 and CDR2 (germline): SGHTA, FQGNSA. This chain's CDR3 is CASSLYRGVRTEAFF. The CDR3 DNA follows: TGTGCCAGCAGCTTATACAGGGGGGTTCGGACTGAAGCTTTCTTT.